The 29 T cell receptor beta chains below all came from one sample that was sequenced in a study of monozygotic twins with inflammatory bowel disease. With the 5' RACE reads reprocessed, TCRdb shows one record per CDR3 protein and no DNA. Its clone listing holds a few hundred thousand distinct CDR3 sequences. The sequenced sample consisted of blood. Every receptor here comes from a human donor with ulcerative colitis or Crohn's disease, or a healthy co-twin of an affected twin (not recorded which).

V usage is TRBV13 and J usage is TRBJ1-1. This CDR3 comprises 13 residues. From germline, CDR1 is PRHDT and CDR2 FYEKMQ (reference sequence). The CDR3 reads CASSFEENTEAFF.

V gene TRBV7-2 combines with J gene TRBJ2-7; TCRdb proposes TRBD2, but this gene call is untestable without DNA. The CDR3 is 16 residues long. Germline CDR1 reads SGHTA; CDR2 reads FQGNSA. CDR3 sequence: CASSLSSGGSPYEQYF.

The chain joins TRBV6-1 to TRBJ2-6; TCRdb reports TRBD1, a call that lacks DNA to check it against. The CDR3 totals 15 residues. The germline CDR1 and CDR2 sequences are MNHNS and SASEGT. This CDR3 reads CASRTQGDGANVLTF.

The chain recombines TRBV10-3 with TRBJ2-3; TCRdb selects TRBD1, and the lack of DNA leaves this call unchecked. Germline-derived CDR1 and CDR2 are ENHRY and SYGVKD. This CDR3 is built from 14 residues. The CDR3 region is CAISVGGQSDTQYF.

The rearrangement links TRBV6-2 or TRBV6-3 to TRBJ2-7; TCRdb proposes TRBD2, but this gene call is untestable without DNA. Germline V gives CDR1 MNHEY, CDR2 SVGEGT. This CDR3 comprises 14 residues. The CDR3 here is CASSYSGREHEQYF.

The chain recombines TRBV4-1 with TRBJ1-5; the D call of TRBD1 rests on TCRdb alone, since no DNA is present to check it. CDR1 MGHRA and CDR2 YSYEKL come from the germline V gene. CDR3 length: 17 amino acids. This CDR3 is CASSQLADRRSNQPQHF.

The V and J genes are TRBV27 and TRBJ2-7. The CDR3 consists of 12 residues. CDR1 MNHEY and CDR2 SMNVEV come from the germline V gene (reference sequence). CDR3 region: CASSLGASEQYF.

The rearrangement links TRBV9 to TRBJ2-5; TCRdb's D gene call, TRBD2, goes unchecked for lack of DNA. CDR3 length: 15 residues. In germline, CDR1 is SGDLS, CDR2 YYNGEE. The CDR3: CASSVGGKNRETQYF. Drawing the rest from reference TRBV9 and TRBJ2-5, the complete variable domain is DSGVTQTPKHLITATGQRVTLRCSPRSGDLSVYWYQQSLDQGLQFLIQYYNGEERAKGNILERFSAQQFPDLHSELNLSSLELGDSALYFCASSVGGKNRETQYFGPGTRLLVL.

The J gene is TRBJ2-5, the V gene TRBV4-1; with no DNA, the TCRdb D assignment of TRBD1 cannot be verified. Looked up from germline, CDR1 is MGHRA and CDR2 is YSYEKL. CDR3 length: 16 amino acids. The CDR3 protein is CASSPSGTRVSETQYF.

The chain has TRBV6-4 and TRBJ2-2. The CDR3 is made up of 13 amino acids. CDR1 and CDR2 from the germline V gene are MRHNA and SNTAGT. CDR3 amino acids: CASSDSTEGELFF.

This rearrangement joins TRBV5-1 to TRBJ2-5; checking the TCRdb D call of TRBD1 is not possible without DNA. The germline V gene has CDR1 SGHRS and CDR2 YFSETQ. This CDR3 spans 14 amino acids. The CDR3 spells CASRTPGGQETQYF.

The gene calls are TRBV18 and TRBJ2-7; TCRdb's assignment of TRBD2 cannot be checked, as there is no DNA. The CDR3 consists of 13 residues. Germline V gene lookup returns CDR1 KGHSH and CDR2 LQKENI. The CDR3 region is CASSQTSGYEQYF.

The rearrangement links TRBV20-1 to TRBJ2-3. This CDR3 has 14 residues. The germline CDR1 and CDR2 sequences are DFQATT and SNEGSKA (reference sequence). The CDR3 sequence is CSAKQASSADTQYF.

The chain is built from TRBV7-2 and TRBJ2-3. The CDR3 covers 14 residues. Germline V gives CDR1 SGHTA, CDR2 FQGNSA. CDR3 loop: CASRFKTSTDTQYF.

V and J are TRBV12-3 or TRBV12-4 and TRBJ2-2; TCRdb calls TRBD1, which cannot be checked without DNA. The CDR3 sequence is 16 residues long. CDR3 in amino acids: CASNPGEGRSTGELFF.

J is TRBJ2-2 and V is TRBV23-1; TCRdb returns TRBD1, unconfirmable since there is no DNA. TRBV23-1 is filed as an ORF, its function uncertain. The length of the CDR3 is 17 residues. This chain's CDR3 is CASSQFAHSGGSGELFF.

This chain uses TRBV9 with TRBJ2-5; the D call from TCRdb, TRBD2, cannot be confirmed without DNA. From germline, CDR1 is SGDLS and CDR2 YYNGEE. The CDR3 extends over 14 amino acids. The CDR3 protein is CASSVLSGRETRYF.

This rearrangement joins TRBV7-9 to TRBJ2-1; TCRdb selects TRBD1, and the lack of DNA leaves this call unchecked. This CDR3 is 13 amino acids long. CDR1 is SEHNR and CDR2 is FQNEAQ in the germline V gene (reference sequence). CDR3 sequence reads: CASSPRGADEQFF.

The CDR3 sequence: CASSRSGIRMSGEQYF. The rearrangement uses TRBV5-5 and TRBJ2-7; checking the TCRdb D call of TRBD1 is not possible without DNA. The CDR3 runs 16 residues. CDR1 is SGHKS, CDR2 YYEKEE, per germline (reference sequence).

The V gene is TRBV13, the J gene TRBJ1-4; TCRdb indicates TRBD1, and absent DNA this call remains unverified. Germline CDR1 reads PRHDT; CDR2 reads FYEKMQ (reference sequence). This CDR3 is built from 15 residues. The CDR3 loop is CASSLGRTGVEKLFF.

The chain uses TRBV20-1 and TRBJ2-3; the TCRdb D gene call, TRBD2, has no DNA to confirm it. This CDR3 contains 18 residues. Germline CDR1 reads DFQATT; CDR2 reads SNEGSKA (reference sequence). Here the CDR3 reads CSARGVSGGKLATDTQYF.

This rearrangement joins TRBV7-6 to TRBJ2-3; TCRdb returns TRBD1, unconfirmable since there is no DNA. The germline CDR1 and CDR2 sequences are SGHVS and FNYEAQ. The CDR3 sequence is 14 residues long. CDR3: CASSEGTATDTQYF.

V usage is TRBV28 and J usage is TRBJ2-7. Germline CDR1 is MDHEN and CDR2 is SYDVKM. This CDR3 region has 12 residues. CDR3 sequence reads: CASSLSFYEQYF.

The CDR3 reads CASSLAATSGGTDTQYF. The rearrangement uses TRBV6-1 and TRBJ2-3; with no DNA, the TCRdb D assignment of TRBD2 cannot be verified. The germline CDR1 and CDR2 sequences are MNHNS and SASEGT. The CDR3 sequence is 17 residues long.

The J gene is TRBJ2-5, the V gene TRBV5-1; TCRdb picks TRBD1, but there is no DNA to check that call. The CDR3 extends over 15 amino acids. The V gene's germline CDR1 is SGHRS and CDR2 YFSETQ. The CDR3 here is CASSLAVDREETQYF.

The genes are TRBV6-6 and TRBJ1-1. The germline gives CDR1 MNHNY, CDR2 SVGAGI (reference sequence). The CDR3 length is 14 residues. CDR3 sequence: CASSPRDGNTEAFF.

The V gene is TRBV10-3, the J gene TRBJ2-7; the D call of TRBD1 rests on TCRdb alone, since no DNA is present to check it. The CDR3 loop spans 14 amino acids. CDR1 ENHRY and CDR2 SYGVKD come from the germline V gene. The CDR3 sequence: CAISGGRVTYEQYF.

The V call is TRBV4-3, the J call TRBJ1-1; checking the TCRdb D call of TRBD1 is not possible without DNA. The CDR3 runs 16 residues. Per germline, CDR1 LGHNA and CDR2 YSLEER. The CDR3 reads CASSQARSLLNTEAFF.

The chain is built from TRBV2 and TRBJ1-2; TCRdb's D gene call, TRBD1, goes unchecked for lack of DNA. Germline CDR1 is SNHLY and CDR2 is FYNNEI. The CDR3 runs to 14 residues. The CDR3 sequence: CASSESLGQQIYTF.